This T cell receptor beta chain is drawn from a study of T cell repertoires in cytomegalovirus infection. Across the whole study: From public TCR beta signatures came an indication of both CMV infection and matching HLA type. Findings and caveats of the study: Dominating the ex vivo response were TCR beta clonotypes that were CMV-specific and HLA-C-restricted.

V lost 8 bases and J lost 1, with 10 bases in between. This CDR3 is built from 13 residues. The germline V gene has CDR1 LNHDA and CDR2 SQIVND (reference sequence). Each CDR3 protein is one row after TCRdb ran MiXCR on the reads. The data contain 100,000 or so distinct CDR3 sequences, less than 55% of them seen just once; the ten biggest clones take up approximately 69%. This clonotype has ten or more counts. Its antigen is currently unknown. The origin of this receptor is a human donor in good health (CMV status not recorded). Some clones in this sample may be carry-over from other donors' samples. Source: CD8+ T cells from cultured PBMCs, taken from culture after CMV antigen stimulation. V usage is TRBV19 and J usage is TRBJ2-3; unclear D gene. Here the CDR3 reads CASSLPGTDTQYF. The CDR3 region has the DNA TGTGCCAGTTCATTACCCGGCACAGATACGCAGTATTTT.